Presented here are 30 T cell receptor beta chains from one specimen sequenced in a study of blood T cell repertoires in COVID-19. The assay was immunoSEQ multiplex PCR, and TCRdb's table has in-frame clones only and misses some. The table shows around 65,000 clones, with about 81% occurring only once. Sequencing used peripheral blood. These receptors originate from a human donor in a cohort sampled during active COVID-19.

CDR3 residues: CASSLFGGGTEAFF. The CDR3 DNA sequence: TGTGCCAGCAGCCTTTTTGGGGGGGGGACTGAAGCTTTCTTT. This chain joins TRBV7-2 and TRBJ1-1; possibly TRBD1 for D (5 bases). Germline V gene data show CDR1 as SGHTA and CDR2 as FQGNSA. Trimming removed 5 bases from V and 5 bases from J, with 15 bases in between. The CDR3 length is 14 residues.

The chain recombines TRBV7-9 with TRBJ1-1; D not resolved. Trimming pared 1 base from V and 12 bases from J, leaving 18 bases between. The CDR3 has 14 residues. Germline assignment: CDR1 SEHNR and CDR2 FQNEAQ (reference sequence). The CDR3 nucleotides read TGTGCCAGCAGCTTAGGGTTTGAGGGTCCACTTCCTTTCTTT. Residues: CASSLGFEGPLPFF.

This clone was picked up a small number of times. This chain connects TRBV11-2 to TRBJ1-4, with D maybe TRBD1 (5 bases). This CDR3 spans 15 amino acids. The germline V and J ends were trimmed by 5 bases and 8 bases, with 18 bases remaining between them. Germline loops: CDR1 SGHAT, CDR2 FQNNGV. CDR3 loop: CASSLGGGVGEKLFF. CDR3 sequence (DNA): TGTGCCAGCAGCCTAGGAGGAGGGGTCGGGGAAAAACTGTTTTTT.

The chain couples TRBV14 to TRBJ1-1; D not resolved. V was cut by 4 bases and J by 3 bases, with 6 bases left in between. Germline V gives CDR1 SGHDN, CDR2 FVKESK. This CDR3 contains 12 residues. The CDR3 DNA reads TGTGCCAGCAGCCCCGTGTACACTGAAGCTTTCTTT. Translation: CASSPVYTEAFF.

This clone came up a few times. The DNA for the CDR3 is TGTGCCAGCAGCCGGGGACAGTCAAGGCAGCAGTACTTC. This encodes CASSRGQSRQQYF. This chain connects TRBV5-6 to TRBJ2-7, with 7 nucleotides matching TRBD1. CDR1 and CDR2 (germline): SGHDT, YYEEEE. The ends lost 4 bases at V and 8 bases at J; junction bases unmatched: 9. This CDR3 region has 13 residues.

J is TRBJ2-3 and V is TRBV24-1, with TRBD2 matching over 8 bases. This CDR3 has 16 amino acids. Losses at the gene ends were 4 bases for V and 2 bases for J; bases not matched to a gene: 7. The germline CDR1 and CDR2 sequences are KGHDR and SFDVKD. CDR3 in amino acids: CATSDPGGRTTDTQYF. In DNA form, the CDR3 reads TGTGCCACCAGTGACCCCGGCGGGAGGACCACAGATACGCAGTATTTT.

This clone was seen a few times. V usage is TRBV16 and J usage is TRBJ2-7; 11 bases are a match to TRBD1. This CDR3 has 14 residues. The germline CDR1 and CDR2 sequences are KGHSY and FQNENV. The J segment lost 7 bases and the V segment lost 2 bases, leaving 4 bases of the junction unmatched. The CDR3 region is CASSQTGQGVEQYF. The CDR3 bases are TGTGCCAGCAGCCAAACGGGACAGGGGGTGGAGCAGTACTTC.

This clone was found a few times. This chain connects TRBV13 to TRBJ2-1; 9 bases agree with TRBD1. Germline V gives CDR1 PRHDT, CDR2 FYEKMQ (reference sequence). There are 16 residues in the CDR3. The J segment lost 7 bases and the V segment lost 1 base, leaving 8 bases of the junction unmatched. As DNA, the CDR3 is TGTGCCAGCAGCTTAGTCCTGGGACAGGGTAGAAATGAGCAGTTCTTC. It codes for CASSLVLGQGRNEQFF.

V usage is TRBV7-9 and J usage is TRBJ2-2; D ambiguous. The CDR3 is made up of 14 amino acids. Germline values: CDR1 SEHNR, CDR2 FQNEAQ (reference sequence). V was cut by 1 base and J by 5 bases, with 8 bases left in between. The CDR3 DNA sequence: TGTGCCAGCAGCTTAGATGTAGAGACCGGGGAGCTGTTTTTT. The encoded protein is CASSLDVETGELFF.

This clone was counted only a few times. The CDR3 here is CASTRGQGNGYTF. The CDR3 region has the DNA TGTGCCAGCACTAGAGGACAGGGGAATGGCTACACCTTC. This chain connects TRBV28 to TRBJ1-2; TRBD1 agrees at 9 bases. The CDR3 is made up of 13 amino acids. With 7 bases clipped from V and 6 bases from J, the junction kept 6 bases outside the gene matches. Germline-derived CDR1 and CDR2 are MDHEN and SYDVKM.

This chain connects TRBV9 to TRBJ2-3; TRBD2 aligns across 8 bases. The CDR3 extends over 16 amino acids. The germline V gene encodes CDR1 SGDLS and CDR2 YYNGEE. The ends lost 5 bases at V and 1 base at J; junction bases unmatched: 9. CDR3 nucleotide sequence: TGTGCCAGCAGACCCGGGGGGGAGGCAGGCACAGATACGCAGTATTTT. Its translation: CASRPGGEAGTDTQYF.

This chain connects TRBV2 to TRBJ1-1, with TRBD1 as a possible D gene (5 bases). V lost 5 bases to trimming and J lost 6 bases, with 22 bases between them. The CDR3 runs 16 residues. Germline CDR1 SNHLY, CDR2 FYNNEI. The CDR3 loop is CASSPKGLLATAEAFF. In DNA form, the CDR3 reads TGTGCCAGCAGTCCCAAGGGACTTTTGGCAACGGCTGAAGCTTTCTTT.

This chain joins TRBV9 and TRBJ2-3; perhaps TRBD1 as D (5 bases). The V end was cut by 4 bases, the J end by 2 bases, with 17 bases between. CDR3 length: 16 residues. Germline V gene lookup returns CDR1 SGDLS and CDR2 YYNGEE. Written as DNA, the CDR3 is TGTGCCAGCAGCCCACAGGCTAGTCCACTCACAGATACGCAGTATTTT. Its translation is CASSPQASPLTDTQYF.

This clone showed up just once. V and J are TRBV14 and TRBJ2-1; D is undetermined. Per germline, CDR1 SGHDN and CDR2 FVKESK. Between the trimmed V and J ends, which lost 4 bases and 6 bases, there was a span of 7 bases. The CDR3 consists of 12 residues. CDR3 in amino acids: CASSPLSNEQFF. The CDR3 nucleotides are TGTGCCAGCAGCCCATTGAGCAATGAGCAGTTCTTC.

The chain employs TRBV24-1 and TRBJ1-2; 7 positions match TRBD1. The CDR3 extends over 18 amino acids. Germline-derived CDR1 and CDR2 are KGHDR and SFDVKD. The junction had 15 bases not matched to a gene; V was cut back by 4 bases and J by 2 bases. CDR3 amino acids: CATSDPSYATGSNYGYTF. The DNA for the CDR3 is TGTGCCACCAGTGACCCCTCTTATGCGACAGGGTCGAACTATGGCTACACCTTC.

This chain connects TRBV18 to TRBJ1-2, with 11 bases lining up with TRBD1. V was clipped by 3 bases and J by 5 bases; unmatched bases: 2. The CDR3 runs 14 residues. Germline V gene lookup returns CDR1 KGHSH and CDR2 LQKENI. The CDR3 DNA reads TGTGCCAGCTCACCTGGGACAGGGGGGTATGGCTACACCTTC. Its translation: CASSPGTGGYGYTF.

The V and J genes are TRBV7-3 and TRBJ1-1; the match to TRBD1 covers 8 bases. CDR1 and CDR2 from the germline V gene are SGHTA and FQGTGA. The CDR3 sequence is 14 residues long. V lost 1 base, J lost 5 bases, and 3 bases stayed unmatched. CDR3 sequence (DNA): TGTGCCAGCAGCTTAAGCGGACAGGGAACTGAAGCTTTCTTT. Translating it yields CASSLSGQGTEAFF. Combining the CDR3 with reference TRBV7-3 and TRBJ1-1 gives the whole variable domain GAGVSQTPSNKVTEKGKYVELRCDPISGHTALYWYRQSLGQGPEFLIYFQGTGAADDSGLPNDRFFAVRPEGSVSTLKIQRTERGDSAVYLCASSLSGQGTEAFFGQGTRLTVV.

This chain joins TRBV19 and TRBJ1-2; a weak D match, TRBD1 (5 bases). From germline, CDR1 is LNHDA and CDR2 SQIVND (reference sequence). The CDR3 extends over 14 amino acids. The V and J ends lost 3 bases and 4 bases respectively, with 12 bases between them. DNA for the CDR3: TGTGCCAGTAGTATCGGTGGCCAGGGCTATGGCTACACCTTC. It is translated as CASSIGGQGYGYTF.

CDR3 protein: CSVASGRDNEQFF. CDR3 sequence (DNA): TGCAGCGTAGCTAGCGGGAGAGACAATGAGCAGTTCTTC. The chain recombines TRBV29-1 with TRBJ2-1, with TRBD2 identical over 10 bases. V lost 6 bases and J lost 5; bases outside the gene matches: 4. This CDR3 region has 13 residues. Germline-derived CDR1 and CDR2 are SQVTM and ANQGSEA.

The chain couples TRBV29-1 to TRBJ2-1; D is possibly TRBD1 (7 bases). The V and J ends lost 8 bases and 4 bases respectively, with 15 bases between them. The CDR3 loop spans 13 amino acids. Germline assignment: CDR1 SQVTM and CDR2 ANQGSEA. The CDR3 coding sequence is TGCAGCACCGGACAGGCGGGGTACAATGAGCAGTTCTTC. This translates into CSTGQAGYNEQFF.

The chain couples TRBV9 to TRBJ2-2, with 7 positions matching TRBD2. The V gene end was trimmed by 0 bases and the J gene end by 7 bases; junction bases not matched to a gene: 3. The CDR3 extends over 14 amino acids. The germline CDR1 and CDR2 sequences are SGDLS and YYNGEE. This CDR3 is CASSVVASGGELFF. The CDR3 nucleotides are TGTGCCAGCAGCGTAGTTGCTAGCGGCGGGGAGCTGTTTTTT.

The chain carries TRBV7-9 and TRBJ2-3, with D hard to call. Per the germline V gene, CDR1 is SEHNR and CDR2 is FQNEAQ (reference sequence). V lost 4 bases, J lost 2 bases, and 10 bases lay in between. The CDR3 loop spans 14 amino acids. The CDR3 reads CASSSAEDTDTQYF. CDR3 bases: TGTGCCAGCAGCTCTGCAGAAGACACAGATACGCAGTATTTT.

This clone was found once. The chain recombines TRBV6-6 with TRBJ2-7; TRBD2 is a possible D gene (5 bases). The V gene's germline CDR1 is MNHNY and CDR2 SVGAGI (reference sequence). This CDR3 comprises 14 residues. Trimming removed 2 bases from V and 4 bases from J, with 12 bases in between. The CDR3 bases are TGTGCCAGCAGTTACGACTATAGGGAATACGAGCAGTACTTC. This gives the protein CASSYDYREYEQYF.

The chain has TRBV6-2 or TRBV6-3 and TRBJ2-2; unclear D gene. This CDR3 comprises 17 residues. Trimming removed 0 bases at V and 3 bases at J, with 14 bases between. Per the germline V gene, CDR1 is MNHEY and CDR2 is SVGEGT. The DNA for the CDR3 is TGTGCCAGCAGTTACTCCGAGGTTATTAAGGACACCGGGGAGCTGTTTTTT. As protein: CASSYSEVIKDTGELFF.

This chain links TRBV20-1 with TRBJ1-5; D is ambiguous. Trimming took off 3 bases at V and 3 bases at J, with 6 bases between the two ends. The CDR3 extends over 12 amino acids. In germline, CDR1 is DFQATT, CDR2 SNEGSKA (reference sequence). The CDR3 region is CSASLLNQPQHF. The CDR3 DNA is TGCAGTGCTAGTCTCCTCAATCAGCCCCAGCATTTT.

The chain employs TRBV2 and TRBJ2-3, with no clear D. In germline, CDR1 is SNHLY, CDR2 FYNNEI. CDR3 size: 13 residues. Between the trimmed V and J ends, which lost 3 bases and 1 base, there was a span of 5 bases. The CDR3 bases are TGTGCCAGCAGTGACTCCGGCACAGATACGCAGTATTTT. Amino acids: CASSDSGTDTQYF.

The chain joins TRBV7-9 to TRBJ2-1, with D possibly matching TRBD2 (6 bases). Germline CDR1 reads SEHNR; CDR2 reads FQNEAQ (reference sequence). V shed 4 bases and J shed 10 bases, with 11 bases lying between them. This CDR3 has 12 amino acids. The CDR3 here is CASSSQLAEQFF. The CDR3 DNA is TGTGCCAGCAGCTCACAGCTAGCGGAGCAGTTCTTC.

The table lists this clone with a count of one. CDR3 sequence: CASSFEGLAVQETQYF. The CDR3 nucleotides are TGTGCCAGCAGCTTCGAGGGACTAGCGGTACAAGAGACCCAGTACTTC. The chain is built from TRBV5-6 and TRBJ2-5; 11 nucleotides align to TRBD2. There are 16 residues in the CDR3. Germline trimming cut 2 bases from V and 2 bases from J; bases unmatched to any gene: 5. CDR1 is SGHDT and CDR2 is YYEEEE in the germline V gene.

The chain links TRBV7-9 to TRBJ2-3, with D uncertain. Germline V gives CDR1 SEHNR, CDR2 FQNEAQ (reference sequence). The CDR3 has 14 amino acids. Trimming took off 2 bases at V and 1 base at J, with 7 bases between the two ends. The CDR3 nucleotides are TGTGCCAGCAGCTTATTTACGGGCACAGATACGCAGTATTTT. Encoded protein: CASSLFTGTDTQYF.

The rearrangement joins TRBV5-1 to TRBJ2-1, with D possibly TRBD2 on 7 matching bases. Germline loops: CDR1 SGHRS, CDR2 YFSETQ. Trimming pared 0 bases from V and 2 bases from J, leaving 15 bases between. CDR3 length: 17 amino acids. This CDR3 is CASSLGAAGATYNEQFF. The CDR3 DNA is TGCGCCAGCAGCTTGGGGGCGGCGGGGGCAACCTACAATGAGCAGTTCTTC.